The 18 T cell receptor beta chains in this list originate from one sample, sequenced in a study of vaccination effects on CD4 cells after COVID-19. Viral peptide pool expansion of antigen-specific CD4+ T cells preceded sequencing in the ViraFEST assay. Isolation of CD4+ T cells took place after 10 days of culture. It was between March and December 2020 that the person had a SARS-CoV-2 infection confirmed by PCR. Repertoires were generated with immunoSEQ multiplex PCR, while TCRdb's copy carries only in-frame clones and drops some. The sample lists 20,000 to 30,000 clones, 75% to 80% occurring once. The antigens these receptors bind are not known. The input for sequencing was CD4+ T cells from PBMCs cultured with HCoV-NL63 spike peptides, taken before COVID-19 vaccination. Receptor source: a human donor who had a prior SARS-CoV-2 infection.

The chain links TRBV7-6 to TRBJ2-7, with 8 bases lining up with TRBD2. The germline CDR1 and CDR2 sequences are SGHVS and FNYEAQ. The CDR3 totals 14 residues. Germline trimming cut 5 bases from V and 6 bases from J; bases unmatched to any gene: 9. CDR3 loop: CASSQSGSGSEQYF. The CDR3 nucleotides read TGTGCCAGCAGCCAAAGCGGGAGCGGTTCCGAGCAGTACTTC.

V usage is TRBV5-1 and J usage is TRBJ2-5; TRBD2 agrees at 15 bases. The V gene end was trimmed by 5 bases and the J gene end by 4 bases; junction bases not matched to a gene: 12. Germline V gene lookup returns CDR1 SGHRS and CDR2 YFSETQ. The CDR3 runs to 18 residues. CDR3 nucleotide sequence: TGCGCCAGCAGACGACGGACTAGCGGGGGGGCAGATGGAGAGACCCAGTACTTC. The encoded protein is CASRRRTSGGADGETQYF. Full variable domain (remainder filled in from reference TRBV5-1 and TRBJ2-5): KAGVTQTPRYLIKTRGQQVTLSCSPISGHRSVSWYQQTPGQGLQFLFEYFSETQRNKGNFPGRFSGRQFSNSRSEMNVSTLELGDSALYLCASRRRTSGGADGETQYFGPGTRLLVL.

On this clone itself: One end of the junction is discordant with germline, which a read error may explain. The CDR3 DNA sequence: TGTGCCAGCAGTGATTGGGCAGATAAATCACCCCTCCACTTT. Translation gives CASSDWADKSPLHF. The chain uses TRBV6-1 and TRBJ1-6; D is ambiguous. There are 14 residues in the CDR3. The germline V gene has CDR1 MNHNS and CDR2 SASEGT.

Only one count was recorded for this clone. The chain links TRBV27 to TRBJ2-7; a weak D match, TRBD1 (5 bases). Germline V CDR1 and CDR2: MNHEY, SMNVEV (reference sequence). V was cut by 5 bases and J by 3 bases, with 20 bases left in between. The CDR3 is made up of 16 amino acids. CDR3 amino acids: CASSQGRAGNFYEQYF. CDR3 coding DNA: TGTGCCAGCAGTCAGGGAAGGGCAGGCAACTTCTACGAGCAGTACTTC.

This clone was detected only a few times. This chain uses TRBV2 with TRBJ2-3; TRBD2 might be the D (5 bases). Trimming removed 2 bases from V and 4 bases from J, with 10 bases in between. The CDR3 is 14 amino acids. Germline V gene sequence: CDR1 SNHLY, CDR2 FYNNEI. CDR3 amino acids: CASSERLASDTQYF. The CDR3 coding sequence is TGTGCCAGCAGTGAAAGGCTAGCTTCAGATACGCAGTATTTT.

The chain links TRBV6-5 to TRBJ2-7; a possible D gene is TRBD1 (7 bases). Germline CDR1 reads MNHEY; CDR2 reads SVGAGI. CDR3 size: 14 residues. V was cut by 2 bases and J by 4 bases, with 12 bases left in between. CDR3 region: CASSYAGQRYEQYF. The CDR3 DNA follows: TGTGCCAGCAGTTACGCGGGACAGAGGTACGAGCAGTACTTC.

The chain couples TRBV30 to TRBJ2-3, with D possibly matching TRBD1 (6 bases). Trimming pared 4 bases from V and 1 base from J, leaving 12 bases between. The CDR3 length is 14 residues. Germline CDR1 and CDR2: GTSNPN and SVGIG (reference sequence). The CDR3 nucleotides are TGTGCCTGGACCGAAGGGGGTGGCACAGATACGCAGTATTTT. It translates to CAWTEGGGTDTQYF.

V and J are TRBV4-1 and TRBJ2-1; maybe TRBD1 (5 bases). Trimming removed 7 bases from V and 4 bases from J, with 20 bases in between. Germline CDR1 is MGHRA and CDR2 is YSYEKL. This CDR3 is 16 amino acids long. The CDR3 DNA reads as TGCGCCAGCAAACACACCGGGCAGGGCAATTACAATGAGCAGTTCTTC. It specifies CASKHTGQGNYNEQFF.

The table lists this clone with a few counts. The chain carries TRBV2 and TRBJ2-7; TRBD1 agrees at 7 bases. The CDR3 has 13 amino acids. Germline assignment: CDR1 SNHLY and CDR2 FYNNEI. J gave up 4 bases and V 9 bases, and 9 bases lay outside the gene matches. In DNA, the CDR3 is TGTGCCAGGAGAGACCCGGACAGGTACGAGCAGTACTTC. Protein sequence: CARRDPDRYEQYF.

The chain couples TRBV5-1 to TRBJ1-2; D is perhaps TRBD1 (6 bases). V lost 2 bases and J 5 bases, leaving 10 bases between the germline ends. Germline-derived CDR1 and CDR2 are SGHRS and YFSETQ. The CDR3 loop spans 13 amino acids. This CDR3 reads CASSFGGRYGYTF. The CDR3 nucleotides are TGCGCCAGCAGCTTTGGGGGCAGATATGGCTACACCTTC.

This clone has a handful of counts. The rearrangement links TRBV10-3 to TRBJ1-1, with unresolved D. V shed 8 bases and J shed 6 bases, with 16 bases lying between them. The V gene's germline CDR1 is ENHRY and CDR2 SYGVKD. The CDR3 is 13 amino acids. As DNA, the CDR3 is TGTGCCATCGGAGGGAGCGGGCGCGCTGAAGCTTTCTTT. Encoded protein: CAIGGSGRAEAFF.

The chain is built from TRBV24-1 and TRBJ2-7; 12 nucleotides line up with TRBD1. CDR3 length equals 16 residues. Germline CDR1 reads KGHDR; CDR2 reads SFDVKD. The ends lost 1 base at V and 3 bases at J; junction bases unmatched: 3. The CDR3 nucleotides are TGTGCCACCAGTGATTTCGGGACAGGGGGCTTCTACGAGCAGTACTTC. Encoded protein: CATSDFGTGGFYEQYF.

This clone has just one count. The chain joins TRBV21-1 to TRBJ2-7; the D call in the table, TRBD1, was not verified against the DNA. TRBV21-1 is a pseudogene locus. The CDR3 runs to 15 residues. The CDR3 is CASSNRDRATYEQYF. The DNA for the CDR3 is TGTGCCAGCAGCAACCGGGACAGGGCCACCTACGAGCAGTACTTC.

This clone is a singleton in its sample. The chain joins TRBV9 to TRBJ2-2; D assignment may be TRBD1 or TRBD2 (5 bases each). Germline CDR1 SGDLS, CDR2 YYNGEE. The CDR3 is made up of 15 amino acids. Trimming took off 7 bases at V and 4 bases at J, with 17 bases between the two ends. The CDR3 DNA sequence: TGTGCCAGCTCTCTAACCGGGACGCTCACCGGGGAGCTGTTTTTT. This translates into CASSLTGTLTGELFF.

The gene calls are TRBV5-8 and TRBJ2-1; D assignment may be TRBD1 or TRBD2 (5 bases each). V lost 6 bases and J lost 5, with 9 bases in between. Germline V gives CDR1 SGHTS, CDR2 YDEGEE. The CDR3 consists of 12 residues. CDR3 bases: TGTGCCAGCACCGGGACCCACAATGAGCAGTTCTTC. Its protein is CASTGTHNEQFF.

This clone was found once. V is TRBV5-6 and J is TRBJ1-5, with TRBD1 matching 7 bases. Germline CDR1 reads SGHDT; CDR2 reads YYEEEE. The V segment lost 4 bases and the J segment 0 bases; nucleotides outside the gene matches: 10. This CDR3 is built from 17 residues. The CDR3 sequence: CASSATPGGGSNQPQHF. DNA for the CDR3: TGTGCCAGCAGCGCAACCCCAGGGGGGGGTAGCAATCAGCCCCAGCATTTT.

This chain links TRBV9 with TRBJ2-1, with D possibly being TRBD1 (6 bases). The CDR3 contains 15 residues. Trimming removed 5 bases at V and 0 bases at J, with 12 bases between. From germline, CDR1 is SGDLS and CDR2 YYNGEE. The CDR3 loop reads CASSRGQSSYNEQFF. CDR3 sequence (DNA): TGTGCCAGCAGTAGAGGACAGAGCTCCTACAATGAGCAGTTCTTC.

This clone appeared a few times. The V gene is TRBV30, the J gene TRBJ1-1; D is unclear. Germline CDR1 reads GTSNPN; CDR2 reads SVGIG (reference sequence). V was pared by 0 bases and J by 2 bases, with 10 bases between. CDR3 length: 14 residues. Here the CDR3 reads CAWSVDPKNTEAFF. In nucleotides, the CDR3 is TGTGCCTGGAGTGTTGACCCGAAAAACACTGAAGCTTTCTTT.